The clone carrying this T cell receptor beta chain was detected once. The repertoire was sequenced with immunoSEQ multiplex PCR; TCRdb's copy has only in-frame clones and lacks some. The sample lists approximately 120,000 clones; approximately 90% were seen once. These data are taken from a study of control samples from healthy donors and cancer patients. The germline V gene has CDR1 SQVTM and CDR2 ANQGSEA. This CDR3 has 11 amino acids. J lost 5 bases, V lost 7 bases, and 2 bases had no gene match. This clonotype was sampled from a woman aged 45-59 years in good health. V and J are TRBV29-1 and TRBJ2-7, with 10 bases aligning to TRBD1. The sequenced material came from blood. CDR3 sequence reads: CSGDRGDEQYV. The CDR3 DNA reads as TGCAGCGGGGACAGGGGAGACGAGCAGTACGTC.